The T cell receptor (beta chain) under discussion was sequenced for a study of cytomegalovirus exposure and HLA in healthy donors. Study in general: A data release that came early held roughly 90 million unique TCRs from HLA-typed donors. The study placed about four fifths of its 350 to 450 genotyped donors in the Caucasian-associated ancestry cluster. Study outcomes and limitations: Among the CMV-associated chains, a few were confirmed in vitro as specific for CMV antigens.

Points on this clone: Its target is unknown.

The V gene's germline CDR1 is SGHNT and CDR2 YYREEE (reference sequence). With 2 bases clipped from V and 2 bases from J, the junction kept 4 bases outside the gene matches. The CDR3 has 15 amino acids. The study ran its PCR with 60 Vbeta and 13 Jbeta primers. The table came from immunoSEQ multiplex PCR; TCRdb's copy has only in-frame clones and leaves some out. The sample carries 60,000 to 75,000 clones, approximately 92% recorded once. The chain is built from TRBV5-4 and TRBJ1-2; 9 nucleotides align to TRBD1. Sequences were obtained from PBMCs. The sequence derives from a woman aged 25-40 years in good health and CMV-seropositive. CDR3 in amino acids: CASSLGDRVNYGYTF. The DNA of the CDR3 is TGTGCCAGCAGCTTAGGGGACAGGGTGAACTATGGCTACACCTTC.